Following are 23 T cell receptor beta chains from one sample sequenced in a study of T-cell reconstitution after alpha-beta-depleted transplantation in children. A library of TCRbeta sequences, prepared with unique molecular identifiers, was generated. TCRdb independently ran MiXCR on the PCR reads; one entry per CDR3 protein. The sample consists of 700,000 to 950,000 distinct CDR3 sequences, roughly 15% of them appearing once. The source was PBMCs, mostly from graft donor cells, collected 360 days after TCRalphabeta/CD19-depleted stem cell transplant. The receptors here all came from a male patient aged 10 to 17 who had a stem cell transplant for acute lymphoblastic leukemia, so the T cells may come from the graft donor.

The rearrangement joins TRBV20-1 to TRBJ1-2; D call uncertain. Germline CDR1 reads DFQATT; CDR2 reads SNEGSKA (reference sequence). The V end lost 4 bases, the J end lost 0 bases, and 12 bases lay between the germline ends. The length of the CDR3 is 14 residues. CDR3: CSAKLQRANYGYTF. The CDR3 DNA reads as TGCAGTGCTAAATTACAGAGAGCTAACTATGGCTACACCTTC.

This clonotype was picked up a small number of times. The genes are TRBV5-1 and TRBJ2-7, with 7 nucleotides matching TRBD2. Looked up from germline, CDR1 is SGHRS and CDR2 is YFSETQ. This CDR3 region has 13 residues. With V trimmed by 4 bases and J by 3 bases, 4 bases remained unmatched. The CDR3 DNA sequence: TGCGCCAGCAGCAAGACTAGCCGCTACGAGCAGTACTTC. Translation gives CASSKTSRYEQYF. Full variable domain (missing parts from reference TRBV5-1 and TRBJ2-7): KAGVTQTPRYLIKTRGQQVTLSCSPISGHRSVSWYQQTPGQGLQFLFEYFSETQRNKGNFPGRFSGRQFSNSRSEMNVSTLELGDSALYLCASSKTSRYEQYFGPGTRLTVT.

CDR3 sequence (DNA): TGTGCCAGCAGCTCCAAACCCATTCCCGGACTAGCGGGACACAATGAGCAGTTCTTC. It yields the protein CASSSKPIPGLAGHNEQFF. J is TRBJ2-1 and V is TRBV11-2; TRBD2 matches at 12 bases. The CDR3 contains 19 residues. The germline V gene encodes CDR1 SGHAT and CDR2 FQNNGV. V shed 4 bases and J 5 bases; nucleotides not matched to a gene: 15.

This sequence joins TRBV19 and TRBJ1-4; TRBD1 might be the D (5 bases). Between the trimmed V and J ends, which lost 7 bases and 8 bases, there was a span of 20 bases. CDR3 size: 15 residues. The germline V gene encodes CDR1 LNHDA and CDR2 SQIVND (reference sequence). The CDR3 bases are TGTGCCAGTACCGGTGAACCCCAGGGAGGGGAAAAACTGTTTTTT. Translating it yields CASTGEPQGGEKLFF.

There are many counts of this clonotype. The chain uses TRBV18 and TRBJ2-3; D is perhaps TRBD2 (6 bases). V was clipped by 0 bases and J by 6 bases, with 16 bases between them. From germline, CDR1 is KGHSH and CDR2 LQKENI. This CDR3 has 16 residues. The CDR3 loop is CASSPPLKGLDDTQYF. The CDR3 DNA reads TGTGCCAGCTCACCACCATTAAAGGGACTCGACGATACGCAGTATTTT. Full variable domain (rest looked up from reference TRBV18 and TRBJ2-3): NAGVMQNPRHLVRRRGQEARLRCSPMKGHSHVYWYRQLPEEGLKFMVYLQKENIIDESGMPKERFSAEFPKEGPSILRIQQVVRGDSAAYFCASSPPLKGLDDTQYFGPGTRLTVL.

The CDR3, as DNA: TGCAGTGCAAAGACTAGCGGGAGGGTCTTTACCTACAATGAGCAGTTCTTC. Amino acids: CSAKTSGRVFTYNEQFF. This chain uses TRBV20-1 with TRBJ2-1; TRBD2 matches 14 bases. Germline V gene sequence: CDR1 DFQATT, CDR2 SNEGSKA (reference sequence). There are 17 residues in the CDR3. V shed 6 bases and J 2 bases; nucleotides not matched to a gene: 9.

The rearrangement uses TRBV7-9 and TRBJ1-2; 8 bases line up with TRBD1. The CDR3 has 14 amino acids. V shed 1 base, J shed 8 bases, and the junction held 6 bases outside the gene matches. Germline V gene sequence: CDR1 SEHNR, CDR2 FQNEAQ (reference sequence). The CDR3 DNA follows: TGTGCCAGCAGCTTAGACCCAGGGGGCGGCGGCTACACCTTC. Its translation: CASSLDPGGGGYTF.

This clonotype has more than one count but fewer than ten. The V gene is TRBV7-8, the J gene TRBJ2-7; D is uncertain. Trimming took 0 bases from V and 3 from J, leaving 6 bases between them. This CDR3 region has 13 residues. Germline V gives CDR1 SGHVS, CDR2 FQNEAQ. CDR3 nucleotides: TGTGCCAGCAGCTTAGCGCTTGACTACGAGCAGTACTTC. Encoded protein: CASSLALDYEQYF.

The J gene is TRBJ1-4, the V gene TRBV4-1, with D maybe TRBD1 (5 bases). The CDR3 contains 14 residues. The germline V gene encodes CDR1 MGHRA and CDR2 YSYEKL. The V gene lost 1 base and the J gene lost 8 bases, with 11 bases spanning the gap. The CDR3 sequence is CASSQVMGGEKLFF. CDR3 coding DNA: TGCGCCAGCAGCCAAGTAATGGGGGGGGAAAAACTGTTTTTT.

Here the CDR3 reads CASSVRTGNYEQYF. In nucleotides, the CDR3 is TGTGCCAGCAGCGTTCGGACAGGAAACTACGAGCAGTACTTC. This chain uses TRBV9 with TRBJ2-7; 7 bases match TRBD1. V lost 2 bases and J lost 3; bases outside the gene matches: 5. Germline CDR1 reads SGDLS; CDR2 reads YYNGEE. The CDR3 is made up of 14 amino acids. Variable domain in full (rest from reference TRBV9 and TRBJ2-7): DSGVTQTPKHLITATGQRVTLRCSPRSGDLSVYWYQQSLDQGLQFLIQYYNGEERAKGNILERFSAQQFPDLHSELNLSSLELGDSALYFCASSVRTGNYEQYFGPGTRLTVT.

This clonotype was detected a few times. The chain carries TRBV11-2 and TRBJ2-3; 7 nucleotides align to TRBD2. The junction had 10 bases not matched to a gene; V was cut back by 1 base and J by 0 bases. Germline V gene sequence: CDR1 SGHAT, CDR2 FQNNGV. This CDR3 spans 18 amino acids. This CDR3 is CASSLVGGGSRSTDTQYF. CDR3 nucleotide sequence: TGTGCCAGCAGCTTAGTGGGGGGGGGATCCCGGAGCACAGATACGCAGTATTTT.

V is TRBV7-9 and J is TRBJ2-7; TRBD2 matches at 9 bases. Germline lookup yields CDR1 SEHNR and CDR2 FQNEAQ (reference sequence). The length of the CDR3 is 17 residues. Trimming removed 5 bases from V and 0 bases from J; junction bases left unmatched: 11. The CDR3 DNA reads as TGTGCCAGCAGCCCTAGTGGCCTACTAGCGGGCTCCTACGAGCAGTACTTC. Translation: CASSPSGLLAGSYEQYF.

In DNA, the CDR3 is TGTGCCAGCAGTCTTCGGACTAGCGGGAATGGTTACGAGCAGTACTTC. It translates to CASSLRTSGNGYEQYF. This chain links TRBV6-1 with TRBJ2-7, with 12 bases that match TRBD2. This CDR3 region has 16 residues. Losses at the gene ends were 5 bases for V and 4 bases for J; bases not matched to a gene: 9. The V gene's germline CDR1 is MNHNS and CDR2 SASEGT.

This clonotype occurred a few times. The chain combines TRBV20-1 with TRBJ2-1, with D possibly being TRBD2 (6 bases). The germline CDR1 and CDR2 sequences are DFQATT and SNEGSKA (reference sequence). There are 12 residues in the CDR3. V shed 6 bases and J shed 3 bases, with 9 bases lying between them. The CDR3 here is CSAPDYYNEQFF. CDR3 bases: TGCAGTGCCCCGGACTACTACAATGAGCAGTTCTTC.

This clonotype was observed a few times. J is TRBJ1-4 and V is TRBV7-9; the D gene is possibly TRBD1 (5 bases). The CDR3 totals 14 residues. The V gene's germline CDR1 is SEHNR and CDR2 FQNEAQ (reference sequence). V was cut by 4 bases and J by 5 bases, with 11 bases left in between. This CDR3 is CASSSGTENEKLFF. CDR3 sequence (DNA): TGTGCCAGCAGCTCCGGGACTGAGAATGAAAAACTGTTTTTT.

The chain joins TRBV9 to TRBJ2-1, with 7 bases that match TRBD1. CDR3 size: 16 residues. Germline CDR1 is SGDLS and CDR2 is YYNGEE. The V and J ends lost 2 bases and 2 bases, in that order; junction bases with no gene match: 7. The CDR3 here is CASSVRQGVTYNEQFF. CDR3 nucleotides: TGTGCCAGCAGCGTGAGGCAGGGGGTCACCTACAATGAGCAGTTCTTC. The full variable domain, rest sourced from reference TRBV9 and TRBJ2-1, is DSGVTQTPKHLITATGQRVTLRCSPRSGDLSVYWYQQSLDQGLQFLIQYYNGEERAKGNILERFSAQQFPDLHSELNLSSLELGDSALYFCASSVRQGVTYNEQFFGPGTRLTVL.

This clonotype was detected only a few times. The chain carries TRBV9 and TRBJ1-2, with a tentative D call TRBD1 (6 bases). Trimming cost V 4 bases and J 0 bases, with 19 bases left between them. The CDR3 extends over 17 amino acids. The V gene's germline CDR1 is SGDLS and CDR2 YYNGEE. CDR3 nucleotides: TGTGCCAGCAGCCAAAACAGGGAGCGCCTTTCTAACTATGGCTACACCTTC. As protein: CASSQNRERLSNYGYTF.

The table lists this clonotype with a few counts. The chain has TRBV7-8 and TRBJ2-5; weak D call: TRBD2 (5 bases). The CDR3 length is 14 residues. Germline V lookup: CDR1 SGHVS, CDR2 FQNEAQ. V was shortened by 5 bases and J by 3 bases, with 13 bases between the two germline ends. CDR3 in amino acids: CASSPRAPKETQYF. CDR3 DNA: TGTGCCAGCAGCCCGAGGGCCCCGAAAGAGACCCAGTACTTC. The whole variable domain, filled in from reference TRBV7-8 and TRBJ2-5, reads GAGVSQSPRYKVAKRGQDVALRCDPISGHVSLFWYQQALGQGPEFLTYFQNEAQLDKSGLPSDRFFAERPEGSVSTLKIQRTQQEDSAVYLCASSPRAPKETQYFGPGTRLLVL.

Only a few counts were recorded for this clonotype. The DNA of the CDR3 is TGTGCCACCAGCAGAGGTCGGCAGGCCCCCCTCTATGGCTACACCTTC. Residues: CATSRGRQAPLYGYTF. The chain uses TRBV15 and TRBJ1-2, with D unclear. Germline CDR1 is LNHNV and CDR2 is YYDKDF (reference sequence). V was pared by 1 base and J by 4 bases, with 16 bases between. CDR3 length: 16 amino acids.

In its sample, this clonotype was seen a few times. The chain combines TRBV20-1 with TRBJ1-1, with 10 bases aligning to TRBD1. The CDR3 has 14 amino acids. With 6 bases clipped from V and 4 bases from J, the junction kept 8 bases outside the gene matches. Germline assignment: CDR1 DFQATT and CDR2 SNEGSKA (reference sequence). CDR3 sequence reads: CSAQARDRGTEAFF. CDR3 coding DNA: TGCAGTGCCCAGGCCCGGGACAGGGGCACTGAAGCTTTCTTT.

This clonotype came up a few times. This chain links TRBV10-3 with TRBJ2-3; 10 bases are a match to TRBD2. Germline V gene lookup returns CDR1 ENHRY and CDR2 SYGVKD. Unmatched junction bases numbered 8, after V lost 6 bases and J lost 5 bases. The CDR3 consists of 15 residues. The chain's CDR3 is CAISRGTSDEDTQYF. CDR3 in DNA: TGTGCCATCAGCAGGGGGACTAGCGATGAAGATACGCAGTATTTT.

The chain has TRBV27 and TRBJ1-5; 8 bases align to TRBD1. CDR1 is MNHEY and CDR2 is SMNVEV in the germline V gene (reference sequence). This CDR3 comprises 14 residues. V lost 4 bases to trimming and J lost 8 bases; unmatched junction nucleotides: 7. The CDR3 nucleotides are TGTGCCAGCAGTTCCCAGGGGGCGGGTAAGCCCCAGCATTTT. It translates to CASSSQGAGKPQHF.

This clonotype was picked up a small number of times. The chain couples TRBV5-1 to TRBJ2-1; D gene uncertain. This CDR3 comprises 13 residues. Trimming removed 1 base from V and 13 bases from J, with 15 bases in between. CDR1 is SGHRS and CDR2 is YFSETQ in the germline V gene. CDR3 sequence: CASSLKGTKTQFF. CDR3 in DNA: TGCGCCAGCAGCTTGAAAGGTACGAAGACTCAGTTCTTC.